Each of the 20 T cell receptor beta chains below was sequenced from the same sample in a study of blood T cell repertoires in COVID-19. TCRdb's table, derived via immunoSEQ multiplex PCR, lists solely in-frame clones and lacks some. The repertoire consists of 90,000 to 120,000 clones, with 80% to 95% occurring once and the leading ten covering roughly 1.2%. The sequencing sample was made of peripheral blood. The receptors shown here come from a woman in her twenties or thirties with acute or convalescent COVID-19.

V is TRBV7-2 and J is TRBJ1-4; D is unclear. Trimming removed 0 bases at V and 1 base at J, with 3 bases between. The CDR3 has 14 amino acids. The V gene's germline CDR1 is SGHTA and CDR2 FQGNSA. The CDR3 nucleotides are TGTGCCAGCAGCTTAGCGAGAACTAATGAAAAACTGTTTTTT. It is translated as CASSLARTNEKLFF.

The chain employs TRBV28 and TRBJ2-1; a possible D gene is TRBD2 (6 bases). The CDR3 length is 14 residues. V was clipped by 7 bases and J by 3 bases, with 13 bases between them. The germline gives CDR1 MDHEN, CDR2 SYDVKM. The CDR3 sequence: CASIMGGNYNEQFF. CDR3 nucleotide sequence: TGTGCCAGCATTATGGGGGGTAACTACAATGAGCAGTTCTTC.

This rearrangement joins TRBV6-5 to TRBJ2-1; TRBD1 agrees at 7 bases. The CDR3 runs 15 residues. CDR1 is MNHEY, CDR2 SVGAGI, per germline. The V gene end was trimmed by 2 bases and the J gene end by 5 bases; junction bases not matched to a gene: 6. The CDR3 region has the DNA TGTGCCAGCAGTTACAGGGGGCCCCAGGACAATGAGCAGTTCTTC. It is translated as CASSYRGPQDNEQFF.

The V and J genes are TRBV28 and TRBJ1-1, with D possibly TRBD1 on 6 matching bases. Trimming removed 6 bases at V and 4 bases at J, with 15 bases between. The germline V gene encodes CDR1 MDHEN and CDR2 SYDVKM. This CDR3 has 14 amino acids. The CDR3 nucleotides are TGTGCCAGCAGCCCCCCCTTAGGGGGCACTGAAGCTTTCTTT. Its translation is CASSPPLGGTEAFF.

The J gene is TRBJ2-1, the V gene TRBV29-1, with D tentatively TRBD1 (5 bases). Trimming stripped 0 bases from V and 4 bases from J, with 13 bases between. CDR3 size: 15 residues. Germline CDR1 is SQVTM and CDR2 is ANQGSEA. CDR3 nucleotides: TGCAGCGTTGAAGACTCAGGGCCCTTTTACAATGAGCAGTTCTTC. It is translated as CSVEDSGPFYNEQFF.

Concerning this clone itself: In the same sample, other DNA sequences code for this CDR3. The chain is built from TRBV28 and TRBJ1-2, with 7 bases aligning to TRBD1. Germline-derived CDR1 and CDR2 are MDHEN and SYDVKM. Unmatched junction bases numbered 10, after V lost 6 bases and J lost 6 bases. This CDR3 contains 14 residues. The CDR3 reads CASSPLTGIDGYTF. The CDR3 region has the DNA TGTGCCAGCAGCCCCTTGACAGGGATAGATGGCTACACCTTC.

The chain combines TRBV4-3 with TRBJ1-5, with a weak D call TRBD1 (6 bases). The CDR3 covers 16 residues. Germline lookup yields CDR1 LGHNA and CDR2 YSLEER. V was shortened by 0 bases and J by 3 bases, with 12 bases between the two germline ends. CDR3 DNA: TGCGCCAGCAGCCAAGAGCGGGGGCGGATCAATCAGCCCCAGCATTTT. It codes for CASSQERGRINQPQHF.

The chain is built from TRBV25-1 and TRBJ2-4, with 7 bases that match TRBD1. J lost 5 bases, V lost 5 bases, and 9 bases had no gene match. CDR3 length: 15 amino acids. Germline CDR1 is MGHDK and CDR2 is SYGVNS. The CDR3 bases are TGTGCCAGCAGTATCCTGGGGACAGAGGAAAACATTCAGTACTTC. Amino acid sequence: CASSILGTEENIQYF.

The V and J genes are TRBV29-1 and TRBJ2-1; tentatively, D is TRBD2 (6 bases). Trimming shortened V by 6 bases and J by 9 bases, and 12 bases separated the two germline ends. Germline V gene data show CDR1 as SQVTM and CDR2 as ANQGSEA. There are 11 residues in the CDR3. This CDR3 is CSVARSGEQFF. CDR3 bases: TGCAGCGTCGCCCGTAGCGGTGAGCAGTTCTTC.

The chain combines TRBV7-6 with TRBJ1-1, with TRBD1 matching over 8 bases. The CDR3 runs to 17 residues. Trimming took 5 bases from V and 0 from J; bases not matched to a gene: 11. Germline CDR1 SGHVS, CDR2 FNYEAQ. The CDR3 spells CASSLGQGWNLNTEAFF. The CDR3 DNA follows: TGTGCCAGCAGCCTCGGACAGGGTTGGAATTTGAACACTGAAGCTTTCTTT.

The V call is TRBV6-5, the J call TRBJ1-6, with 9 positions matching TRBD1. The CDR3 is 13 residues long. Looked up from germline, CDR1 is MNHEY and CDR2 is SVGAGI. V was clipped by 8 bases and J by 9 bases; unmatched bases: 5. In DNA, the CDR3 is TGTGCCAGCTATCCGACAGGGGGTTCACCCCTCCACTTT. Residues: CASYPTGGSPLHF.

The gene calls are TRBV4-1 and TRBJ2-1; 8 bases align to TRBD2. The germline V gene encodes CDR1 MGHRA and CDR2 YSYEKL. V trimming: 3 bases; J trimming: 9 bases; junction bases outside the gene matches: 16. The CDR3 runs 17 residues. In DNA, the CDR3 is TGCGCCAGCAGCCAGGAACCCGGGACTAGTATCTCCATTGAGCAGTTCTTC. The encoded protein is CASSQEPGTSISIEQFF.

The genes are TRBV24-1 and TRBJ2-4; D is undetermined. Germline-derived CDR1 and CDR2 are KGHDR and SFDVKD. Trimming removed 3 bases at V and 8 bases at J, with 7 bases between. The CDR3 is 12 amino acids. The CDR3 loop reads CATSDTMDIQYF. CDR3 DNA: TGTGCCACCAGTGATACAATGGACATTCAGTACTTC.

The genes are TRBV9 and TRBJ2-7; 10 positions agree with TRBD1. This CDR3 region has 15 residues. Per germline, CDR1 SGDLS and CDR2 YYNGEE. After removal of 3 bases from V and 2 bases from J, the junction contained 5 bases not matched to a gene. CDR3 sequence reads: CASSEGGQGTYEQYF. The CDR3, as DNA: TGTGCCAGCAGCGAGGGGGGACAGGGGACCTACGAGCAGTACTTC. The full variable domain, with the rest looked up from reference TRBV9 and TRBJ2-7, is DSGVTQTPKHLITATGQRVTLRCSPRSGDLSVYWYQQSLDQGLQFLIQYYNGEERAKGNILERFSAQQFPDLHSELNLSSLELGDSALYFCASSEGGQGTYEQYFGPGTRLTVT.

The V call is TRBV21-1, the J call TRBJ1-5. TRBV21-1 is shown as a pseudogene. This CDR3 spans 15 amino acids. CDR3 protein: CASSKALAVSQPQHF. The CDR3, as DNA: TGTGCCAGCAGCAAAGCGCTGGCAGTTAGCCAGCCCCAGCATTTT.

As regards this clone: In the same sample, other DNA sequences code for this CDR3. The rearrangement uses TRBV4-2 and TRBJ1-5; D is possibly TRBD1 (5 bases). V lost 1 base to trimming and J lost 1 base, with 5 bases between them. The CDR3 has 14 residues. CDR1 and CDR2 (germline): LGHNA, YNFKEQ. The CDR3 loop reads CASSQGQSNQPQHF. The CDR3, as DNA: TGTGCCAGCAGCCAAGGACAGAGCAATCAGCCCCAGCATTTT.

The CDR3 DNA reads as TGTGCCAGCAGTTTAGGGGGGAACTCCTACGAGCAGTACTTC. Amino acid sequence: CASSLGGNSYEQYF. This sequence joins TRBV28 and TRBJ2-7; tentatively, D is TRBD2 (6 bases). The V end was cut by 2 bases, the J end by 0 bases, with 8 bases between. Per germline, CDR1 MDHEN and CDR2 SYDVKM. The CDR3 consists of 14 residues. Using reference TRBV28 and TRBJ2-7 for the parts outside the CDR3, the full variable domain is DVKVTQSSRYLVKRTGEKVFLECVQDMDHENMFWYRQDPGLGLRLIYFSYDVKMKEKGDIPEGYSVSREKKERFSLILESASTNQTSMYLCASSLGGNSYEQYFGPGTRLTVT.

The chain recombines TRBV6-2 or TRBV6-3 with TRBJ1-1; D is unclear. V gave up 0 bases and J gave up 1 base, with 6 bases separating them. This CDR3 has 14 amino acids. Germline CDR1 reads MNHEY; CDR2 reads SVGEGT. CDR3 DNA: TGTGCCAGCAGTTACTCGGGCCGGAACACTGAAGCTTTCTTT. Amino acids: CASSYSGRNTEAFF.

The V gene is TRBV13, the J gene TRBJ2-2; 11 nucleotides agree with TRBD2. In germline, CDR1 is PRHDT, CDR2 FYEKMQ (reference sequence). Trimming cost V 4 bases and J 1 base; bases outside gene matches: 11. The CDR3 is 19 amino acids. CDR3 protein: CASSSQGGTSGGNTGELFF. In nucleotides, the CDR3 is TGTGCCAGCAGCTCCCAAGGGGGAACTAGCGGGGGGAACACCGGGGAGCTGTTTTTT.

The CDR3 sequence is CASSLGGSSYEQYF. CDR3 bases: TGTGCCAGCAGTTTGGGGGGGAGCTCCTACGAGCAGTACTTC. The chain has TRBV28 and TRBJ2-7; 7 nucleotides align to TRBD2. The CDR3 is made up of 14 amino acids. V trimming: 3 bases; J trimming: 0 bases; junction bases outside the gene matches: 2. Germline assignment: CDR1 MDHEN and CDR2 SYDVKM.